This entry describes one TCR beta chain. The data originate from a study of OX40 agonist ivuxolimab in advanced cancers. Blood specimens came from baseline, cycle 4 day 1, and cycle 7 day 1. This table comes from immunoSEQ multiplex PCR, and its TCRdb copy is limited to in-frame clones, with some not included. The sample has about 60,000 clones, about four fifths seen once. The V end lost 8 bases, the J end lost 6 bases, and 22 bases lay between the germline ends. The CDR3 length is 15 residues. From germline, CDR1 is MNHNS and CDR2 SASEGT. The sequenced sample was CD4+ or CD8+ T cells sorted from blood, obtained in a trial of the OX40 agonist ivuxolimab. The TCR was taken from an adult with an advanced solid tumor such as melanoma, head and neck, liver or kidney cancer. The chain recombines TRBV6-1 with TRBJ1-2; the D is unclear. The CDR3 is CASGREGRRADGYTF. As DNA, the CDR3 is TGTGCCAGCGGGAGGGAGGGCAGGAGGGCAGATGGCTACACCTTC.